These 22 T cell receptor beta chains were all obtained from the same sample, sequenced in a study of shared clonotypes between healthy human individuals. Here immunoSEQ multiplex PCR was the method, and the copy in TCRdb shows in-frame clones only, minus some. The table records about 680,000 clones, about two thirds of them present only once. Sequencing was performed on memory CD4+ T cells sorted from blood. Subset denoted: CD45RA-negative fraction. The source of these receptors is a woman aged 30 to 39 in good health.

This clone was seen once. In nucleotides, the CDR3 is TGTGCCAGCAGTACGGGGACTATACAAGAGACCCAGTACTTC. Encoded protein: CASSTGTIQETQYF. The rearrangement uses TRBV28 and TRBJ2-5, with 7 bases fitting TRBD2. Germline trimming cut 5 bases from V and 2 bases from J; bases unmatched to any gene: 5. The CDR3 contains 14 residues. Germline CDR1 MDHEN, CDR2 SYDVKM.

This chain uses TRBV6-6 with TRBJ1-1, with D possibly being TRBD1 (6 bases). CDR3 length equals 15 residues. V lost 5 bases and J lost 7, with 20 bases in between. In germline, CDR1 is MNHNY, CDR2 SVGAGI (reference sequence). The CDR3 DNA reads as TGTGCCAGCAGTACCACAGGGACCGGAATCTTTGAAGCTTTCTTT. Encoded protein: CASSTTGTGIFEAFF.

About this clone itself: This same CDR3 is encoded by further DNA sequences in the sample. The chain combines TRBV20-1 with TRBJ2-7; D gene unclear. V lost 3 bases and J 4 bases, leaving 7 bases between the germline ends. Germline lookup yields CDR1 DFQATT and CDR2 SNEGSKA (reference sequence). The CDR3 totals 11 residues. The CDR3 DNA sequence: TGCAGTGCTAGTCTAGAATACGAGCAGTACTTC. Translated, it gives CSASLEYEQYF.

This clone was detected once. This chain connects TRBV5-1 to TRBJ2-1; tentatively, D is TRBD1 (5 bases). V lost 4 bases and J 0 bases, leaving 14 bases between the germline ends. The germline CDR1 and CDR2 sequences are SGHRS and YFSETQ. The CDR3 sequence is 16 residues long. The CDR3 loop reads CASSRQPASSYNEQFF. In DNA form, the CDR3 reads TGCGCCAGCAGCCGACAGCCCGCTAGCTCCTACAATGAGCAGTTCTTC.

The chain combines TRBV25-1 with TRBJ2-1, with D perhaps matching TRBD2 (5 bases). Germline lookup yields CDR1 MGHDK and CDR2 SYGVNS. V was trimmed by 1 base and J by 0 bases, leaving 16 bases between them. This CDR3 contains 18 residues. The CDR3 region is CASSELGEGWDSYNEQFF. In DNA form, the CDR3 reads TGTGCCAGCAGTGAATTAGGAGAGGGCTGGGACTCCTACAATGAGCAGTTCTTC.

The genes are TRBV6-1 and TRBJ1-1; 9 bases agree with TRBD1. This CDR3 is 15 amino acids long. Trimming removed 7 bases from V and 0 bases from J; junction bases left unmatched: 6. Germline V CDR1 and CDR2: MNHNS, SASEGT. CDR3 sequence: CASNIQGAVNTEAFF. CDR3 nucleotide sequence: TGTGCCAGCAATATACAGGGGGCGGTGAACACTGAAGCTTTCTTT.

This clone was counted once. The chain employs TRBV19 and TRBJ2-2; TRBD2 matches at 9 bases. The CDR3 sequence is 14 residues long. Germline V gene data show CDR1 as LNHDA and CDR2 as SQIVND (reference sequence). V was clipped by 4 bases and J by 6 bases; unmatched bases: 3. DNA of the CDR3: TGTGCCAGTAGTAGGGCGGGAGGGCCCGGGGAGCTGTTTTTT. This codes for CASSRAGGPGELFF. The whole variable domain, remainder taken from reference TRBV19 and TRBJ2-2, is DGGITQSPKYLFRKEGQNVTLSCEQNLNHDAMYWYRQDPGQGLRLIYYSQIVNDFQKGDIAEGYSVSREKKESFPLTVTSAQKNPTAFYLCASSRAGGPGELFFGEGSRLTVL.

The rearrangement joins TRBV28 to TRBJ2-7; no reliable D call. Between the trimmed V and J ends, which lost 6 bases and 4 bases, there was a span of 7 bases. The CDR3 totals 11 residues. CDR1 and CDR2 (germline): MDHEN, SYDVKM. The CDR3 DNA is TGTGCCAGCAGCAAAAGTTACGAGCAGTACTTC. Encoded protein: CASSKSYEQYF.

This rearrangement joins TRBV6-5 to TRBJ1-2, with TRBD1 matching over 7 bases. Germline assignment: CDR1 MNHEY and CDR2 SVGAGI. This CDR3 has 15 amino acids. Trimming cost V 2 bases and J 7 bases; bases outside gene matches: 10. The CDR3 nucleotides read TGTGCCAGCAGTTACGACAGGGAAAGTTTTAGTGGCTACACCTTC. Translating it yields CASSYDRESFSGYTF.

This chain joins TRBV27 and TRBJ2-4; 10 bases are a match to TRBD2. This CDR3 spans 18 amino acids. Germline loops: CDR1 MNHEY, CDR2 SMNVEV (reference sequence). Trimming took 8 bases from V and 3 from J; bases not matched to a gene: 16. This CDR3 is CASLTAFKAGGRKNIQYF. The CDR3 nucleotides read TGTGCCAGCCTTACAGCTTTTAAAGCGGGAGGGCGCAAAAACATTCAGTACTTC.

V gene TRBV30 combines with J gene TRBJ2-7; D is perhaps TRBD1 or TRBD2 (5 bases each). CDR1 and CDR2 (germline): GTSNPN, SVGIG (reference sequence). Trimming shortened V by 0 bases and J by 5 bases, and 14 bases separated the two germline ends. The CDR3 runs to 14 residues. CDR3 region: CAWSVFFGGNEQYF. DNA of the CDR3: TGTGCCTGGAGTGTATTTTTTGGGGGAAACGAGCAGTACTTC.

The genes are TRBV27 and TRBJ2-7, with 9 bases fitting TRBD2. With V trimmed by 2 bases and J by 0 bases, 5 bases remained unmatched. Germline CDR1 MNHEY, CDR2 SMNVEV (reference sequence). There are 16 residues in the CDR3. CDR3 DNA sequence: TGTGCCAGCAGTTTACTGGCTAGCGGGGTCTCCTACGAGCAGTACTTC. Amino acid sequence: CASSLLASGVSYEQYF.

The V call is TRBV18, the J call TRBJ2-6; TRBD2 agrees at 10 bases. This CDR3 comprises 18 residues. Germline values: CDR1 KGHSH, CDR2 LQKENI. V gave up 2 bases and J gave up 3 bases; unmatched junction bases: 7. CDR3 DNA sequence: TGTGCCAGCTCACCAACCAGACTAGCGGGTATTGGGGCCAACGTCCTGACTTTC. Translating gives CASSPTRLAGIGANVLTF.

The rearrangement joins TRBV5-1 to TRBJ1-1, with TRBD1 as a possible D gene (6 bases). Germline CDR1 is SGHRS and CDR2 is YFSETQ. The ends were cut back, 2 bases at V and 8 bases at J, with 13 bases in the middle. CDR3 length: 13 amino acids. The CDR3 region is CASSFQGFGEAFF. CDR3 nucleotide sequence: TGCGCCAGCAGCTTTCAGGGGTTTGGGGAAGCTTTCTTT.

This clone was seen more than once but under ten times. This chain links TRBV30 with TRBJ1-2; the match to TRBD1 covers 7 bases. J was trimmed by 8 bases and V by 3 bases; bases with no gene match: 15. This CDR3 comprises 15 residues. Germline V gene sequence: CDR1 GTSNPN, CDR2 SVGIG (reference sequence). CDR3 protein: CAWRDRVRVGGGYTF. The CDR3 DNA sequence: TGTGCCTGGAGAGACAGGGTCCGGGTAGGTGGCGGCTACACCTTC.

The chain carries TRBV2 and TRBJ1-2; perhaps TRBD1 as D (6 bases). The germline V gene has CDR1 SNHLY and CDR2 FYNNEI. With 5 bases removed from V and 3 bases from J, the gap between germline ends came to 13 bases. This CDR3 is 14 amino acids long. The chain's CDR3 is CASSPTRQDYGYTF. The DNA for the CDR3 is TGTGCCAGCAGTCCCACCCGACAGGACTATGGCTACACCTTC.

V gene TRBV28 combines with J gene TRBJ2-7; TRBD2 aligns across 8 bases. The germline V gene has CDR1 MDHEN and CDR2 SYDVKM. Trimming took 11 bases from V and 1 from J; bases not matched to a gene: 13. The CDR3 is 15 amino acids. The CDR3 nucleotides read TGTGCCTCAGCACGGGCTAGCGGGTTGTCCTACGAGCAGTACTTC. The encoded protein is CASARASGLSYEQYF.

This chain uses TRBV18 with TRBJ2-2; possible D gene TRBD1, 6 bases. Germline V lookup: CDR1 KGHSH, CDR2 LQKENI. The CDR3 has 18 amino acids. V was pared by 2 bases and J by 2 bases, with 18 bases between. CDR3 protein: CASSPNAPGEFNTGELFF. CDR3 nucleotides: TGTGCCAGCTCACCAAATGCCCCAGGGGAGTTCAACACCGGGGAGCTGTTTTTT.

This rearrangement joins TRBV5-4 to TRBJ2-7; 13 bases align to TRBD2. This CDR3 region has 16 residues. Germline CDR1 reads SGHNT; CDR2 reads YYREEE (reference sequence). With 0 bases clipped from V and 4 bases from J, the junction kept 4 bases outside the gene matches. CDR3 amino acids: CASSLGTSGSLYEQYF. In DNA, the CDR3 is TGTGCCAGCAGCTTGGGGACTAGCGGGAGCTTGTACGAGCAGTACTTC. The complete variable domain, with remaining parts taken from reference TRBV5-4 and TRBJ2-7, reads ETGVTQSPTHLIKTRGQQVTLRCSSQSGHNTVSWYQQALGQGPQFIFQYYREEENGRGNFPPRFSGLQFPNYSSELNVNALELDDSALYLCASSLGTSGSLYEQYFGPGTRLTVT.

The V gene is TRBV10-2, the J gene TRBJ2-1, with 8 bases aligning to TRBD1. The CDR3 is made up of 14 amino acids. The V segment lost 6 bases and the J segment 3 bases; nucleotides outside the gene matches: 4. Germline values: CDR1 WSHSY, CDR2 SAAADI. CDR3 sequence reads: CASSHRGSYNEQFF. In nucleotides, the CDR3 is TGCGCCAGCAGCCACAGGGGGAGCTACAATGAGCAGTTCTTC.

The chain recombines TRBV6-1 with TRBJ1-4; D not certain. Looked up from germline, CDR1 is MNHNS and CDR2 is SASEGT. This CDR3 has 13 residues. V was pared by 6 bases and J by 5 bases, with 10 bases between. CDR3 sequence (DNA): TGTGCCAGCAGGCTGGACGGGAATGAAAAACTGTTTTTT. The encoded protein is CASRLDGNEKLFF.

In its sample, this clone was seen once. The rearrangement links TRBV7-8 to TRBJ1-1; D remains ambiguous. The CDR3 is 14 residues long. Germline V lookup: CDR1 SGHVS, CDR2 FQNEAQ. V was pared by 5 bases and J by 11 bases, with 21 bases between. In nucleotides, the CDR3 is TGTGCCAGCAGCGTAGTAGGAGTTTCTGAGACGGCTTTCTTT. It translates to CASSVVGVSETAFF.